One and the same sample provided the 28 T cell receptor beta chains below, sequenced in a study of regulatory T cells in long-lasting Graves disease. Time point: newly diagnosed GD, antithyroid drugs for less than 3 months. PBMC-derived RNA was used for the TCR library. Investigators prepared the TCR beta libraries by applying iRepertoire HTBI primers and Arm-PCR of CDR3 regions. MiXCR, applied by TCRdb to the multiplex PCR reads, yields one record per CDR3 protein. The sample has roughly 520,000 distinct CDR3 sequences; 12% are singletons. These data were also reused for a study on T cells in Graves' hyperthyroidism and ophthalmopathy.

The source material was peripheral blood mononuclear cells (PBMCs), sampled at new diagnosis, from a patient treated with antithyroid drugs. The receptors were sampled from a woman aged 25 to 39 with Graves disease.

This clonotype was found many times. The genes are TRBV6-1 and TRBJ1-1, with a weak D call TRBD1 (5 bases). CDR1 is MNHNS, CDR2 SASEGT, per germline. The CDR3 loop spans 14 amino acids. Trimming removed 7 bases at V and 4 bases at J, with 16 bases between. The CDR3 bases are TGTGCCAGCACCCCACCGGGGGATCCCACTGAAGCTTTCTTT. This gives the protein CASTPPGDPTEAFF.

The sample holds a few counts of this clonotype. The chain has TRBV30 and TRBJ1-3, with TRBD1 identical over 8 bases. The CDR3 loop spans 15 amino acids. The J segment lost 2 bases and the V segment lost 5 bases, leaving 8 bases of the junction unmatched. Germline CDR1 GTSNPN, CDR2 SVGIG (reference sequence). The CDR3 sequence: CAWGRTGRAGNTIYF. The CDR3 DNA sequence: TGTGCCTGGGGACGGACAGGGCGGGCTGGAAACACCATATATTTT.

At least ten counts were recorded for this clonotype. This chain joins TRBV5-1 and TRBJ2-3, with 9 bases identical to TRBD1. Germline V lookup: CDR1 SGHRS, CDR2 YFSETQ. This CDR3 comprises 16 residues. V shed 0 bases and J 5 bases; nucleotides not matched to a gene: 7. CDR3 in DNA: TGCGCCAGCAGCTTGGCGACAGGGGGGCTCGGAGATACGCAGTATTTT. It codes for CASSLATGGLGDTQYF.

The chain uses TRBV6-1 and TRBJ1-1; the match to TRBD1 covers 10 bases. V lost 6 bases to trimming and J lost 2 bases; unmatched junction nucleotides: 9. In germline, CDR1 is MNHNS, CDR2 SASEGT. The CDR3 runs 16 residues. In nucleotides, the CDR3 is TGTGCCAGCAGAAAAACCGGGACAGGGGCCAACACTGAAGCTTTCTTT. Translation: CASRKTGTGANTEAFF.

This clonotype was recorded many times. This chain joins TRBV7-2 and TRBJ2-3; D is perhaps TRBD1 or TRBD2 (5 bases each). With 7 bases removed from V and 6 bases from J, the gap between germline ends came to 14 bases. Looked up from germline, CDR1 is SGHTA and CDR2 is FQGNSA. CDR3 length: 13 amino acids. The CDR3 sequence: CASTGTGWDTQYF. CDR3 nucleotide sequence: TGTGCCAGCACCGGGACCGGCTGGGATACGCAGTATTTT.

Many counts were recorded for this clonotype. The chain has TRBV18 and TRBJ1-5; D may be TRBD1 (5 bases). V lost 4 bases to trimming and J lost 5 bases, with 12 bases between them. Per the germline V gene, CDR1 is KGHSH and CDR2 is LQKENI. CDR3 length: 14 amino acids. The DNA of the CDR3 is TGTGCCAGCTCACGGACAATGAGCTATCAGCCCCAGCATTTT. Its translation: CASSRTMSYQPQHF.

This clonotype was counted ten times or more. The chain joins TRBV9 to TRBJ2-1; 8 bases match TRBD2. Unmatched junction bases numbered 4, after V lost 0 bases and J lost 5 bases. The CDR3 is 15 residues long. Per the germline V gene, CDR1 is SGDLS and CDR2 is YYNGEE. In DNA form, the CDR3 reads TGTGCCAGCAGCGTAGCCGTAGCGGGAAACAATGAGCAGTTCTTC. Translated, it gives CASSVAVAGNNEQFF.

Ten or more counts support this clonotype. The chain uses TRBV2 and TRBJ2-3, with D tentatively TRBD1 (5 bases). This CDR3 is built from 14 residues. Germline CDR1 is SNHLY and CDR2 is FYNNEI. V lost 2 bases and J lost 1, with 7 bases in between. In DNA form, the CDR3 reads TGTGCCAGCAGTGAACAGGGCCGCACAGATACGCAGTATTTT. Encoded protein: CASSEQGRTDTQYF.

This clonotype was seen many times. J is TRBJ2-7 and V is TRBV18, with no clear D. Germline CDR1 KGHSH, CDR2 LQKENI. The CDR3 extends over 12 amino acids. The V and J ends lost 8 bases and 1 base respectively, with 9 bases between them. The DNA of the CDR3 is TGTGCCAGCAGCCGTCAGTCCTACGAGCAGTACTTC. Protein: CASSRQSYEQYF.

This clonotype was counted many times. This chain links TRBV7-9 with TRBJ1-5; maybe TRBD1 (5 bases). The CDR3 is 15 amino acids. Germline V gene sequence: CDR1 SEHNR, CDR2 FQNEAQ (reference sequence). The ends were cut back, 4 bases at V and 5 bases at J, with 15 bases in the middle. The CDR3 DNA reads TGTGCCAGCAGCTCAGGACTCGGACATGATCAGCCCCAGCATTTT. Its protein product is CASSSGLGHDQPQHF.

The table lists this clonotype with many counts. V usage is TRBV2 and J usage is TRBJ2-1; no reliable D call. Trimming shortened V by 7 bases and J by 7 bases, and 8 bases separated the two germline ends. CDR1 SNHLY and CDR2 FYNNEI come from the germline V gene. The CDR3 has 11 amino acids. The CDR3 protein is CASKRWNEQFF. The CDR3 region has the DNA TGTGCCAGCAAAAGGTGGAATGAGCAGTTCTTC. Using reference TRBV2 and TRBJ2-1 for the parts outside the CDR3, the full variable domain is EPEVTQTPSHQVTQMGQEVILRCVPISNHLYFYWYRQILGQKVEFLVSFYNNEISEKSEIFDDQFSVERPDGSNFTLKIRSTKLEDSAMYFCASKRWNEQFFGPGTRLTVL.

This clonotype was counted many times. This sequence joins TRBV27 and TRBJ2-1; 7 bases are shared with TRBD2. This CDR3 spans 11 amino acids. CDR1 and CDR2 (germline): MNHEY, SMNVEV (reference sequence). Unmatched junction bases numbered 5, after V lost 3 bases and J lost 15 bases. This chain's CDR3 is CASSLGAGWFF. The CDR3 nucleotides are TGTGCCAGCAGTTTGGGAGCGGGATGGTTCTTC.

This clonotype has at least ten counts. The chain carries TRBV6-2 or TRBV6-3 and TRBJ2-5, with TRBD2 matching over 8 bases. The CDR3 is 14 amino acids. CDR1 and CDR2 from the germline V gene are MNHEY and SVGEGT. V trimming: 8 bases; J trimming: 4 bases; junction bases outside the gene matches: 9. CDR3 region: CASRTSREGETQYF. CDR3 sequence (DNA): TGTGCCAGCCGAACGAGCCGGGAGGGAGAGACCCAGTACTTC.

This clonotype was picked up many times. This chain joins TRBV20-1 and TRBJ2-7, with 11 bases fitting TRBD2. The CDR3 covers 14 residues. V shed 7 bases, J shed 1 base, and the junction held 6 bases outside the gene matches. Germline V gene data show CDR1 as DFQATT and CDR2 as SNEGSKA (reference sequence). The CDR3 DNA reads TGCAGTGTTTGGGGACTAGCGGATTCCTACGAGCAGTACTTC. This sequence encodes CSVWGLADSYEQYF.

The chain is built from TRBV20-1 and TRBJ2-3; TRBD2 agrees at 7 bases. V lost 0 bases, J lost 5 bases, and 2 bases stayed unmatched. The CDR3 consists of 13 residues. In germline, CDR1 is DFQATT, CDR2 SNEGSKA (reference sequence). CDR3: CSARDSGGDTQYF. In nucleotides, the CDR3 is TGCAGTGCTAGAGATTCGGGAGGAGATACGCAGTATTTT.

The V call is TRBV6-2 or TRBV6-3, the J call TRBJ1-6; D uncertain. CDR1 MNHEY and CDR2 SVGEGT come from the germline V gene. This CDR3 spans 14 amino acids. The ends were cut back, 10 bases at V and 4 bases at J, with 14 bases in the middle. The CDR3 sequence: CATKLHDYNSPLHF. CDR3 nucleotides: TGTGCCACAAAGTTACACGATTATAATTCACCCCTCCACTTT.

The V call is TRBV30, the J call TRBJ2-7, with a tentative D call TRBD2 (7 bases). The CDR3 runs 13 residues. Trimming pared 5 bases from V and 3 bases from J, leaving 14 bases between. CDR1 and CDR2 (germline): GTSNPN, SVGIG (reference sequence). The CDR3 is CAWEGGGHYEQYF. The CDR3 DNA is TGTGCCTGGGAAGGGGGGGGGCACTACGAGCAGTACTTC.

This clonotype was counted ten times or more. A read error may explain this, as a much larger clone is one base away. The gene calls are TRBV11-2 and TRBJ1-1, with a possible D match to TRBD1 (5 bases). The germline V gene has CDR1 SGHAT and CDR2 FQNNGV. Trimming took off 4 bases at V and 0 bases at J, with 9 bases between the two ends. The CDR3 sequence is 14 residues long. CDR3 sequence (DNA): TGTGCCAGCAGCTCACTGACAGTGAACACTGAAGCTTTCTTT. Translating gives CASSSLTVNTEAFF.

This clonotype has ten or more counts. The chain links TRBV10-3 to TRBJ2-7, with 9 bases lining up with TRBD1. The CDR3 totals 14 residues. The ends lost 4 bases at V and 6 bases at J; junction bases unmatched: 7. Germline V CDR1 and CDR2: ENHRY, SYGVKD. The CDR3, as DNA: TGTGCCATCAGTGGGGGGGACAGGGTGGCCGAGCAGTACTTC. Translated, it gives CAISGGDRVAEQYF.

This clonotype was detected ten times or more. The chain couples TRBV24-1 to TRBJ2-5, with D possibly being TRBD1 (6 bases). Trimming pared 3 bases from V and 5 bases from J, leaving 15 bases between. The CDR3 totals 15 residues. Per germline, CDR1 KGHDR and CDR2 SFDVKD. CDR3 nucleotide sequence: TGTGCCACCAGTGATCCGGGATCAGGGGTGGAGACCCAGTACTTC. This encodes CATSDPGSGVETQYF.

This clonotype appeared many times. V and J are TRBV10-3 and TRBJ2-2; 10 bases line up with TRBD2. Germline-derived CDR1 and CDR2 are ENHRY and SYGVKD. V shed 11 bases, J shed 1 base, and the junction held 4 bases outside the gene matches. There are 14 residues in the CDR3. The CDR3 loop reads CASLAGGNTGELFF. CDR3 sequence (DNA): TGTGCCTCTTTAGCGGGAGGGAACACCGGGGAGCTGTTTTTT.

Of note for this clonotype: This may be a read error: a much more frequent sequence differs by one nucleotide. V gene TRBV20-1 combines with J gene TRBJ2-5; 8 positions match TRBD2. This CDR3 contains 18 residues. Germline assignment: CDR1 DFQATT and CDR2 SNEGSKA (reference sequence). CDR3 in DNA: TGCAGTGCTCCTGGGACGGGAGGGCCAGGGATCGACCAAGAGATCCAGTACTTC. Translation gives CSAPGTGGPGIDQEIQYF.

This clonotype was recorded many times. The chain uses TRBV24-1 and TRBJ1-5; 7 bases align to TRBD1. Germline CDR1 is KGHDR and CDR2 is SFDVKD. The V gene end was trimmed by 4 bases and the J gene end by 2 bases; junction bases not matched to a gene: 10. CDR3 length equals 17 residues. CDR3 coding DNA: TGTGCCACCAGTGACTCCCGACAGGGTGGTGGCAATCAGCCCCAGCATTTT. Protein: CATSDSRQGGGNQPQHF.

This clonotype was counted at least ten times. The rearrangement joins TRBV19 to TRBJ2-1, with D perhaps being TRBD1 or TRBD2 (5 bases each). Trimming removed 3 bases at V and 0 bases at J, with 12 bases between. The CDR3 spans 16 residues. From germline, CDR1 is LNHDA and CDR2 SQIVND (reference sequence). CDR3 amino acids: CASSIMRGTSYNEQFF. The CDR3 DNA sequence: TGTGCCAGTAGTATCATGAGGGGAACCTCCTACAATGAGCAGTTCTTC.

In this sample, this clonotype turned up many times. The CDR3 nucleotides read TGCGCCAGCAGAGATATTTCCTACGAGCAGTACTTC. It yields the protein CASRDISYEQYF. The rearrangement uses TRBV10-2 and TRBJ2-7; no clear D gene. Per the germline V gene, CDR1 is WSHSY and CDR2 is SAAADI. V was shortened by 6 bases and J by 1 base, with 7 bases between the two germline ends. The CDR3 extends over 12 amino acids.

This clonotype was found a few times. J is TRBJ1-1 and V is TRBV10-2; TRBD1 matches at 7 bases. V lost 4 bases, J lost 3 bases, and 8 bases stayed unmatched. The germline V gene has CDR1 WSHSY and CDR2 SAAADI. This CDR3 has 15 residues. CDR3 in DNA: TGCGCCAGCAGTGGGAAGGGGGCGTCGGACACTGAAGCTTTCTTT. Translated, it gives CASSGKGASDTEAFF.

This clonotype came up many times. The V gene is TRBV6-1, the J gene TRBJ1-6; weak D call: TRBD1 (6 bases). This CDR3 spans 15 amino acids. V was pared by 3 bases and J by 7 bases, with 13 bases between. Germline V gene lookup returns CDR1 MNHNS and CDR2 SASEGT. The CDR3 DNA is TGTGCCAGCAGTGACCTGGGGGCAGAGAATTCACCCCTCCACTTT. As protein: CASSDLGAENSPLHF.

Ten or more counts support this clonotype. CDR3 region: CSVESSAADTQYF. The CDR3 region has the DNA TGCAGCGTTGAATCTTCCGCCGCAGATACGCAGTATTTT. The rearrangement links TRBV29-1 to TRBJ2-3; D gene unclear. Germline CDR1 is SQVTM and CDR2 is ANQGSEA. Trimming shortened V by 2 bases and J by 4 bases, and 10 bases separated the two germline ends. CDR3 length: 13 amino acids.